This TCR beta chain derives from a study of blood T cell repertoires in COVID-19. Germline V gives CDR1 SGHRS, CDR2 YFSETQ. J lost 12 bases, V lost 0 bases, and 5 bases had no gene match. The CDR3 runs 13 residues. Using immunoSEQ multiplex PCR, the repertoire was profiled, and TCRdb retains in-frame clones only, with some absent. The sample has roughly 250,000 clones; 80% to 90% are singletons. The chain joins TRBV5-1 to TRBJ2-1; 8 nucleotides match TRBD2. Sequencing was carried out using peripheral blood. The receptor comes from a woman aged 30 to 39 with COVID-19, enrolled during active disease. The CDR3 coding sequence is TGCGCCAGCAGCTTGGATAAGCGGGGGCGGCAGTTCTTC. Its protein product is CASSLDKRGRQFF.